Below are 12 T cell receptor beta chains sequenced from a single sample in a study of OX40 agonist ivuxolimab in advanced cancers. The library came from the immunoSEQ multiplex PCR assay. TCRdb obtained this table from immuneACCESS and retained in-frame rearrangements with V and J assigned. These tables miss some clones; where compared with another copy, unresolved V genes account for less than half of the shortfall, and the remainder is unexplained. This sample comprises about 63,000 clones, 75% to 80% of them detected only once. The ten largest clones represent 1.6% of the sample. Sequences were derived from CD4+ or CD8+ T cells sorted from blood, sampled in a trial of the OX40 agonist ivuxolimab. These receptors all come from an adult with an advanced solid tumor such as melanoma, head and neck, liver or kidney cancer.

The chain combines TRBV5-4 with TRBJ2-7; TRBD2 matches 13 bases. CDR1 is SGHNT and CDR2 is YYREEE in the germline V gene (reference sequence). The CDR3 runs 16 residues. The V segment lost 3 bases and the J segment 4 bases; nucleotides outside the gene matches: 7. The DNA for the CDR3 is TGTGCCAGCAGCTCTAGGACTAGCGGGAGTATTTACGAGCAGTACTTC. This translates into CASSSRTSGSIYEQYF.

The CDR3 reads CAISGGDYGYTF. For the CDR3, the DNA is TGTGCCATCTCAGGGGGTGACTATGGCTACACCTTC. V gene TRBV10-3 combines with J gene TRBJ1-2; 7 bases line up with TRBD1. J gave up 3 bases and V 8 bases, and 3 bases lay outside the gene matches. The V gene's germline CDR1 is ENHRY and CDR2 SYGVKD. The CDR3 consists of 12 residues.

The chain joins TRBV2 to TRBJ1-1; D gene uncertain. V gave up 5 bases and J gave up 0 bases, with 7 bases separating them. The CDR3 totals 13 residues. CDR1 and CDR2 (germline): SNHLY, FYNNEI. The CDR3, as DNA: TGTGCCAGCAGTAGGGTCATGAACACTGAAGCTTTCTTT. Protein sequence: CASSRVMNTEAFF.

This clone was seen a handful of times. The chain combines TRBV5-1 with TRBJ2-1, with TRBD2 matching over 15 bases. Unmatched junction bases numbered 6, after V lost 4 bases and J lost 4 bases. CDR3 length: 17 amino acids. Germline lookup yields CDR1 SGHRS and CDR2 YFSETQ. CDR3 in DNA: TGCGCCAGCAGCAGCCCGGGACTAGCGGGGGGATACAATGAGCAGTTCTTC. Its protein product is CASSSPGLAGGYNEQFF.

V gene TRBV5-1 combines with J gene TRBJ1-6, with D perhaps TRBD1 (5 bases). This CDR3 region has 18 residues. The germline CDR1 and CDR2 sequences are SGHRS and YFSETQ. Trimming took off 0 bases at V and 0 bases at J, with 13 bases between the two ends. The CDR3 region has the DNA TGCGCCAGCAGCTTGGGATGGGGACGGAGCTCCTATAATTCACCCCTCCACTTT. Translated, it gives CASSLGWGRSSYNSPLHF. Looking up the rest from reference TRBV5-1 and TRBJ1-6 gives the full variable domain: KAGVTQTPRYLIKTRGQQVTLSCSPISGHRSVSWYQQTPGQGLQFLFEYFSETQRNKGNFPGRFSGRQFSNSRSEMNVSTLELGDSALYLCASSLGWGRSSYNSPLHFGNGTRLTVT.

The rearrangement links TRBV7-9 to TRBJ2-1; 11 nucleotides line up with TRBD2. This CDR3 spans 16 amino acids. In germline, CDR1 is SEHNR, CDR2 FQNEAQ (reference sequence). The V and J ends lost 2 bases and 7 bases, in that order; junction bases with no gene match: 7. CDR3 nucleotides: TGTGCCAGCAGCTTACTAGCGGGAGGTAGTAGGAATGAGCAGTTCTTC. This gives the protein CASSLLAGGSRNEQFF.

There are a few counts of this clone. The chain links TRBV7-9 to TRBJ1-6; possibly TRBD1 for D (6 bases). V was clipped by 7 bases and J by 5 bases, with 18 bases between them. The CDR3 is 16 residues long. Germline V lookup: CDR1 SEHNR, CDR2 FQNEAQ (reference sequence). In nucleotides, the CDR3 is TGTGCCAGCACCCTAAGGGGGGGCCGAGATAATTCACCCCTCCACTTT. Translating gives CASTLRGGRDNSPLHF.

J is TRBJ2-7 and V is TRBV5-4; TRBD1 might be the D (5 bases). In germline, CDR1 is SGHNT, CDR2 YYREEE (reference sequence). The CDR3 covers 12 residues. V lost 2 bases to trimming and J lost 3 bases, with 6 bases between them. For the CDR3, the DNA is TGTGCCAGCAGCTTTAGGGGCTACGAGCAGTACTTC. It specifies CASSFRGYEQYF.

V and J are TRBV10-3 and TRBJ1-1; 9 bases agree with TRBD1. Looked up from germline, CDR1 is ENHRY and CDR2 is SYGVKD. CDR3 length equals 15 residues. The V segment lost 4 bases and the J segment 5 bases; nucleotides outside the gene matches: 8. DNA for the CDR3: TGTGCCATCAGTGTACAGGGGGCTCCGAGTACTGAAGCTTTCTTT. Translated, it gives CAISVQGAPSTEAFF.

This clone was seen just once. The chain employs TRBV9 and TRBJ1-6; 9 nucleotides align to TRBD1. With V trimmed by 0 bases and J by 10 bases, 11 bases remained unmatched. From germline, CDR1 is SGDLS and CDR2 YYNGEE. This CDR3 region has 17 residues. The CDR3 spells CASSVEQGAARGSPLHF. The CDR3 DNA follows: TGTGCCAGCAGCGTAGAACAGGGGGCGGCCAGGGGGTCACCCCTCCACTTT.

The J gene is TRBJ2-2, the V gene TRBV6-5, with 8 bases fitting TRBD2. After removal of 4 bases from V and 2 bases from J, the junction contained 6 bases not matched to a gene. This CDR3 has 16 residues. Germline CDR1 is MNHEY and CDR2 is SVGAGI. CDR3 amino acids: CASSSGLARNTGELFF. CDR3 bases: TGTGCCAGCAGTTCCGGACTAGCTCGAAACACCGGGGAGCTGTTTTTT.

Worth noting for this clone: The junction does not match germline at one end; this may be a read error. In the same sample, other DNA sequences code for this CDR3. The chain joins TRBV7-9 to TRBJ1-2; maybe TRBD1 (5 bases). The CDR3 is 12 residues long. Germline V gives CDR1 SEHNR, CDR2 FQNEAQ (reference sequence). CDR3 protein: CASSVGDYGYTF. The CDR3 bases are TGTGCTAGCAGCGTAGGGGATTATGGCTACACCTTC.